These T cell receptor beta chains were read from a single sample in a study of neurological immune-mediated disorders. TCRdb used MiXCR to reprocess the 5' RACE reads, holding one entry per CDR3 protein. The table records about 70,000 distinct CDR3 sequences, roughly 3% of them present only once. Sequenced: PBMCs. These receptors originate from a woman aged 50 to 65 with multiple sclerosis. Both conserved end residues are trimmed from each CDR3.

TRBV7-9 ASSSRDSRYT
TRBV15 ATSKEMNTEAF
TRBV12-5 ASEGPMNTGELF
TRBV7-9 ASSPQSGRATYNEQF
TRBV5-1 ASSSRGETQY
TRBV5-1 ASSLAGSFQETQY
TRBV12-3/TRBV12-4 ASSFGSGSGETQY
TRBV5-1 ASSLIAGEGNEQF
TRBV20-1 SASSQHEQF
TRBV20-1 SAELAGRFYNEQF
TRBV7-2 ASSLVNRGAYEQY
TRBV29-1 SVERAQGADTQY
TRBV10-3 AISETGNYGYT
TRBV7-2 ASSTHQGAGTQY
TRBV20-1 SASDKF
TRBV11-2 ASSVLQGSGGYT
TRBV5-1 ASSFRHEANTEAF
TRBV5-1 ASSLPGDGGYT
TRBV5-1 ASSTDSTGYFTEAF
TRBV29-1 SVEERDSHYEQY
TRBV5-6 ASSWDSQETQY
TRBV20-1 SAIQGLGPNTIY